This T cell receptor (beta chain) was sequenced during a study of cytomegalovirus exposure and HLA in healthy donors. Study-wide results and limits: CMV serostatus was the sole immune exposure information available. TRBV6-2, TRBV6-3 and other indistinguishable V segments were excluded.

Comments on this clone: Its antigen is unidentified.

The junction had 2 bases not matched to a gene; V was cut back by 3 bases and J by 0 bases. Germline V gene sequence: CDR1 SGHTA, CDR2 FQGNSA. CDR3 length: 14 residues. The PCR was carried out with 60 Vbeta primers and 13 Jbeta primers. Generated by immunoSEQ multiplex PCR, the TCRdb table keeps only in-frame clones and is missing some. The table has approximately 190,000 clones, 80% to 85% seen once. Specimen: PBMCs. The gene calls are TRBV7-2 and TRBJ2-7, with 7 bases fitting TRBD1. The source of this sequence is a boy aged 5-17 years in good health and CMV-seronegative. The CDR3: CASSFYRGSYEQYF. DNA for the CDR3: TGTGCCAGCAGCTTTTACAGGGGCTCCTACGAGCAGTACTTC. Looking up the rest from reference TRBV7-2 and TRBJ2-7 gives the full variable domain: GAGVSQSPSNKVTEKGKDVELRCDPISGHTALYWYRQSLGQGLEFLIYFQGNSAPDKSGLPSDRFSAERTGGSVSTLTIQRTQQEDSAVYLCASSFYRGSYEQYFGPGTRLTVT.